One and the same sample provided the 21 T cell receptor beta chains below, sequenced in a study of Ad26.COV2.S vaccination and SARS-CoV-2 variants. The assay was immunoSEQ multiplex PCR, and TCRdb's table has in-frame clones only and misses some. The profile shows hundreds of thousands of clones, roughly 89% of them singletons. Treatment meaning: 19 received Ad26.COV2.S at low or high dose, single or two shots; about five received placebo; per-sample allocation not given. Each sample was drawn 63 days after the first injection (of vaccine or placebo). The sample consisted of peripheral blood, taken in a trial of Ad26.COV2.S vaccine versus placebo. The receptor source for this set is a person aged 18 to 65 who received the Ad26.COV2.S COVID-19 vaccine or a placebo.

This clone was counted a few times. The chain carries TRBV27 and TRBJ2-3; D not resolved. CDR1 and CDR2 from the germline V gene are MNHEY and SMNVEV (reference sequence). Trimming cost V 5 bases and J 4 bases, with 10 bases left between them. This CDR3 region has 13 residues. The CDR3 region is CASSKRLPDTQYF. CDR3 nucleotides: TGTGCCAGCAGTAAAAGACTCCCAGATACGCAGTATTTT.

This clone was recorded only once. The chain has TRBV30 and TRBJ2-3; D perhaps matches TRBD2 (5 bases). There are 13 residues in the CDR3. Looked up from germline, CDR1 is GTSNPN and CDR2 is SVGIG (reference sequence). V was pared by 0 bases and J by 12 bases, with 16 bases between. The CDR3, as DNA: TGTGCCTGGAGTGTACAAGATTCGGGGAAACAGTATTTT. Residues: CAWSVQDSGKQYF.

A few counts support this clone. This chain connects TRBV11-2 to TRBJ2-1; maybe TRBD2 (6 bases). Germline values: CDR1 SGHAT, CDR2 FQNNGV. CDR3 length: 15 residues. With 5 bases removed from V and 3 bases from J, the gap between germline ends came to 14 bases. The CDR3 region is CASSGAAGSYNEQFF. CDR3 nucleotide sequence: TGTGCCAGCAGCGGAGCGGCGGGAAGCTACAATGAGCAGTTCTTC.

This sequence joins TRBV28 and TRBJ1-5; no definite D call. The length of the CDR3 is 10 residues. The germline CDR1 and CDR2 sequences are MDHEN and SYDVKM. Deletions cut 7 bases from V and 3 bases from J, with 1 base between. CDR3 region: CASNNQPQHF. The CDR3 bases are TGTGCCAGCAACAATCAGCCCCAGCATTTT.

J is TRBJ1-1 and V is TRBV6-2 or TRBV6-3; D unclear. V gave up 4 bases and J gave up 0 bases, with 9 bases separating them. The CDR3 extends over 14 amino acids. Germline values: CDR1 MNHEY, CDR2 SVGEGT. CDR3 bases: TGTGCCAGCAGTTGGTCAGACATGAACACTGAAGCTTTCTTT. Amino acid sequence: CASSWSDMNTEAFF.

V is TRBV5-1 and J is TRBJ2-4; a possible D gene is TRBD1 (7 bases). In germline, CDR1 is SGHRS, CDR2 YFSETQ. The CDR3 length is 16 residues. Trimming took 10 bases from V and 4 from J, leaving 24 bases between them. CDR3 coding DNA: TGCGCCTCCAGGGGGGCTTTGGCGGAAGGAAAAAACATTCAGTACTTC. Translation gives CASRGALAEGKNIQYF. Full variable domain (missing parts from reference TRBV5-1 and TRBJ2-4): KAGVTQTPRYLIKTRGQQVTLSCSPISGHRSVSWYQQTPGQGLQFLFEYFSETQRNKGNFPGRFSGRQFSNSRSEMNVSTLELGDSALYLCASRGALAEGKNIQYFGAGTRLSVL.

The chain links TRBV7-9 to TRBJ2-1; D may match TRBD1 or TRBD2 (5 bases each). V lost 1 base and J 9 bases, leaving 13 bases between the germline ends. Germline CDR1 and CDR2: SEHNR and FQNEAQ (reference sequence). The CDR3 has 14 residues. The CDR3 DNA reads TGTGCCAGCAGCTTAGTTGGGGGAGAGGGTGAGCAGTTCTTC. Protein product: CASSLVGGEGEQFF. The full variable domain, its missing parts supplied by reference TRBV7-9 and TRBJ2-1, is DTGVSQNPRHKITKRGQNVTFRCDPISEHNRLYWYRQTLGQGPEFLTYFQNEAQLEKSRLLSDRFSAERPKGSFSTLEIQRTEQGDSAMYLCASSLVGGEGEQFFGPGTRLTVL.

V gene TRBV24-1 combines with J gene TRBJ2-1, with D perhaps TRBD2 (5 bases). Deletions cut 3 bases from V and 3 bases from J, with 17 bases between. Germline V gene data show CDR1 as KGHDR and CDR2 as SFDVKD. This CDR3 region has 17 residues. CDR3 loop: CATSDRPAAGYYNEQFF. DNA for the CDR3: TGTGCCACCAGTGATCGTCCCGCGGCGGGCTACTACAATGAGCAGTTCTTC.

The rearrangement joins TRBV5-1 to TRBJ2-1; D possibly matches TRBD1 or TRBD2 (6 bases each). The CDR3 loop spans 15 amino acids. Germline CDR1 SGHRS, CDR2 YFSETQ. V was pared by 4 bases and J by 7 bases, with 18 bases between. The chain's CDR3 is CASSPYGGVLNEQFF. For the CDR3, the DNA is TGCGCCAGCAGCCCATACGGGGGCGTTTTGAATGAGCAGTTCTTC. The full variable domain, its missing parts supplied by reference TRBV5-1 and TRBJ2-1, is KAGVTQTPRYLIKTRGQQVTLSCSPISGHRSVSWYQQTPGQGLQFLFEYFSETQRNKGNFPGRFSGRQFSNSRSEMNVSTLELGDSALYLCASSPYGGVLNEQFFGPGTRLTVL.

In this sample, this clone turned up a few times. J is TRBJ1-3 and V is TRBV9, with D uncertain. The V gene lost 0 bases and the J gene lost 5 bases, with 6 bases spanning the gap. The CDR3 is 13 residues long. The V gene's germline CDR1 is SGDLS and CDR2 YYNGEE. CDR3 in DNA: TGTGCCAGCAGCGTAGGACTCCGAAACACCATATATTTT. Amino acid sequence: CASSVGLRNTIYF.

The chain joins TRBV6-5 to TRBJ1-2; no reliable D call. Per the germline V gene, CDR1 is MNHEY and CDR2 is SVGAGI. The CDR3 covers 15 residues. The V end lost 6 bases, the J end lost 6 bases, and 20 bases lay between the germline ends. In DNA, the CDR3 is TGTGCCAGCAGGGGCCTGGGAGGGTCCCGAAATGGCTACACCTTC. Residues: CASRGLGGSRNGYTF.

This chain's CDR3 is CASSQVNRDSWELFF. The CDR3 DNA reads TGCGCCAGCAGCCAAGTCAACCGGGACAGCTGGGAGCTGTTTTTT. The chain combines TRBV4-3 with TRBJ2-2, with 7 bases fitting TRBD1. This CDR3 comprises 15 residues. Per the germline V gene, CDR1 is LGHNA and CDR2 is YSLEER. V lost 1 base to trimming and J lost 9 bases; unmatched junction nucleotides: 8.

CDR3 amino acids: CASCVGPYSGNTIYF. CDR3 DNA sequence: TGCGCCAGCTGCGTAGGGCCCTACTCTGGAAACACCATATATTTT. The chain carries TRBV4-3 and TRBJ1-3; D gene unclear. Trimming shortened V by 8 bases and J by 0 bases, and 14 bases separated the two germline ends. CDR1 and CDR2 from the germline V gene are LGHNA and YSLEER. The CDR3 extends over 15 amino acids.

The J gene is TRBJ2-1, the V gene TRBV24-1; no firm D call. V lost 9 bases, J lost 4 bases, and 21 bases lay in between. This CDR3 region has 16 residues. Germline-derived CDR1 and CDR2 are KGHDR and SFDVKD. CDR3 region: CATSGHFTKKYNEQFF. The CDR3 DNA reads TGTGCCACCTCCGGGCATTTCACGAAAAAGTACAATGAGCAGTTCTTC.

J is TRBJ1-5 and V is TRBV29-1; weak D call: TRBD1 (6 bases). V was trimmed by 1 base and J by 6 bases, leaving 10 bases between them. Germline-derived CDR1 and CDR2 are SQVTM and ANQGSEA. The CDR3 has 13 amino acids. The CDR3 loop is CSVEGGRGQPQHF. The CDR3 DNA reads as TGCAGCGTTGAAGGGGGCAGGGGTCAGCCCCAGCATTTT. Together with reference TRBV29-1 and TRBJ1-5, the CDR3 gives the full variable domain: SAVISQKPSRDICQRGTSLTIQCQVDSQVTMMFWYRQQPGQSLTLIATANQGSEATYESGFVIDKFPISRPNLTFSTLTVSNMSPEDSSIYLCSVEGGRGQPQHFGDGTRLSIL.

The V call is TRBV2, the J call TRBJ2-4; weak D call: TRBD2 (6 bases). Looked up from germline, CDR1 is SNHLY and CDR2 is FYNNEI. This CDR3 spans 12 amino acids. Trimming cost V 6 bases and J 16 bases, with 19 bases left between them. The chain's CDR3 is CASRIGGTGLYF. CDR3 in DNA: TGTGCCAGCAGAATTGGGGGGACTGGGCTATACTTC.

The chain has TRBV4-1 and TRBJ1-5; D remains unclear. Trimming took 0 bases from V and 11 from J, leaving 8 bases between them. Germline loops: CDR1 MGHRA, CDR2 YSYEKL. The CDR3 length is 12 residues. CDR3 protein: CASSQERGTQHF. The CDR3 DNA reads TGCGCCAGCAGCCAAGAACGAGGGACCCAGCATTTT.

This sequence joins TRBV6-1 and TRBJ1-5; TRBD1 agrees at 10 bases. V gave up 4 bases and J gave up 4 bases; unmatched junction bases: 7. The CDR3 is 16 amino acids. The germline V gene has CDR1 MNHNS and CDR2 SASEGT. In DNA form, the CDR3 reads TGTGCCAGCAGTGCCTGGGACAGGGGCCCTAATCAGCCCCAGCATTTT. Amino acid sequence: CASSAWDRGPNQPQHF.

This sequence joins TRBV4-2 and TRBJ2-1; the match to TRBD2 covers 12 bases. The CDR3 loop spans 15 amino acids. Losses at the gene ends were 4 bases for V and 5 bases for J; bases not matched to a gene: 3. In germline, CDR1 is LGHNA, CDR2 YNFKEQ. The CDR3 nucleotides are TGTGCCAGCAGCCCCAGACTAGCGGGGGACAATGAGCAGTTCTTC. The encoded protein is CASSPRLAGDNEQFF.

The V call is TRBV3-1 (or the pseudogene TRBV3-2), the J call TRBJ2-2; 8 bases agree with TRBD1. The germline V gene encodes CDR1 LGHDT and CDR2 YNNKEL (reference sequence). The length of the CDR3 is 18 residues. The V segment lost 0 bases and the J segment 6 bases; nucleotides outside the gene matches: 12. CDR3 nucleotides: TGTGCCAGCAGCCAAGATTCCATTGGCGCCAGGGGGCCCGGGGAGCTGTTTTTT. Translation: CASSQDSIGARGPGELFF.

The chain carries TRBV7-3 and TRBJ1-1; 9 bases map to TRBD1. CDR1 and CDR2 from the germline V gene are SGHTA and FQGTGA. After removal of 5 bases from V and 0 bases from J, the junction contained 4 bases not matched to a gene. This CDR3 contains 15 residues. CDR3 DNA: TGTGCCAGCAGCCTAGGGACAGGGATGAACACTGAAGCTTTCTTT. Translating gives CASSLGTGMNTEAFF.